What follows are 30 T cell receptor beta chains derived from one specimen sequenced in a study of OX40 agonist ivuxolimab in advanced cancers. Clones were sequenced by immunoSEQ multiplex PCR, and TCRdb holds only the in-frame ones, with some missing. The sample yields about 52,000 clones, 90% to 95% seen once. The input for sequencing was CD4+ or CD8+ T cells sorted from blood, taken in a trial of the OX40 agonist ivuxolimab. The source of these receptors is an adult with an advanced solid tumor such as melanoma, head and neck, liver or kidney cancer.

The chain couples TRBV7-2 to TRBJ2-7; D remains unclear. The CDR3 extends over 18 amino acids. CDR1 and CDR2 from the germline V gene are SGHTA and FQGNSA. The germline V and J ends were trimmed by 6 bases and 0 bases, with 24 bases remaining between them. CDR3 DNA sequence: TGTGCCAGCAGGCCCATCCCCCGCTCGGGTCCTCACTCCTACGAGCAGTACTTC. It encodes CASRPIPRSGPHSYEQYF.

This clone has a single count. The chain combines TRBV7-6 with TRBJ1-1, with 8 positions matching TRBD1. Germline V gives CDR1 SGHVS, CDR2 FNYEAQ. The V segment lost 5 bases and the J segment 4 bases; nucleotides outside the gene matches: 9. The CDR3 sequence is 15 residues long. DNA for the CDR3: TGTGCCAGCAGCCCAATGACAGGGGTCGGCACTGAAGCTTTCTTT. Translated: CASSPMTGVGTEAFF.

This clone has only a few counts. The chain uses TRBV28 and TRBJ2-7, with D hard to call. This CDR3 spans 12 amino acids. Trimming left V 5 bases short and J 0 bases short, with 5 bases between. CDR1 and CDR2 (germline): MDHEN, SYDVKM. Here the CDR3 reads CASSPNSYEQYF. The CDR3 region has the DNA TGTGCCAGCAGTCCGAACTCCTACGAGCAGTACTTC.

This chain joins TRBV30 and TRBJ2-5; the D is unclear. CDR1 GTSNPN and CDR2 SVGIG come from the germline V gene (reference sequence). The germline V and J ends were trimmed by 2 bases and 5 bases, with 3 bases remaining between them. The CDR3 totals 10 residues. The CDR3 sequence is CAWSQETQYF. In nucleotides, the CDR3 is TGTGCCTGGAGTCAGGAGACCCAGTACTTC.

V and J are TRBV4-1 and TRBJ2-1, with a possible D match to TRBD2 (6 bases). Per germline, CDR1 MGHRA and CDR2 YSYEKL. CDR3 length: 13 residues. Trimming took off 0 bases at V and 7 bases at J, with 7 bases between the two ends. CDR3 DNA sequence: TGCGCCAGCAGCCAAGATGGAGGGAATGAGCAGTTCTTC. It yields the protein CASSQDGGNEQFF.

V is TRBV11-2 and J is TRBJ1-3; D remains unclear. CDR1 SGHAT and CDR2 FQNNGV come from the germline V gene. V lost 6 bases and J 3 bases, leaving 6 bases between the germline ends. This CDR3 has 12 residues. CDR3 region: CASRPFGNTIYF. For the CDR3, the DNA is TGTGCCAGCAGGCCCTTTGGAAACACCATATATTTT.

The chain couples TRBV9 to TRBJ1-4; D is perhaps TRBD1 (5 bases). Germline V gives CDR1 SGDLS, CDR2 YYNGEE. With 3 bases removed from V and 6 bases from J, the gap between germline ends came to 15 bases. CDR3 length: 15 amino acids. This CDR3 is CASSAAGVVYEKLFF. The CDR3 DNA reads as TGTGCCAGCAGCGCCGCGGGGGTTGTTTATGAAAAACTGTTTTTT.

Regarding this clone: Additional DNA sequences in this sample encode the identical CDR3. V is TRBV27 and J is TRBJ2-7, with 12 bases fitting TRBD2. Germline V gene lookup returns CDR1 MNHEY and CDR2 SMNVEV (reference sequence). The CDR3 is 14 amino acids. With 2 bases clipped from V and 4 bases from J, the junction kept 0 bases outside the gene matches. The CDR3 sequence: CASSLLAGGYEQYF. Here the CDR3 DNA reads TGTGCCAGCAGTTTACTAGCGGGAGGGTACGAGCAGTACTTC.

The rearrangement links TRBV21-1 to TRBJ2-7; the table's D gene call, TRBD1, was not cross checked with the DNA. TRBV21-1 constitutes a pseudogene. The length of the CDR3 is 14 residues. CDR3 residues: CASRGTGSFYEQYF. DNA of the CDR3: TGTGCCAGCAGGGGGACAGGGTCGTTCTACGAGCAGTACTTC.

The chain combines TRBV29-1 with TRBJ1-2; tentative D call: TRBD1 (5 bases). Trimming pared 5 bases from V and 4 bases from J, leaving 11 bases between. The CDR3 sequence is 12 residues long. The germline gives CDR1 SQVTM, CDR2 ANQGSEA. DNA of the CDR3: TGCAGCGTTACAGGTTCTGTCTATGGCTACACCTTC. It is translated as CSVTGSVYGYTF.

This chain connects TRBV13 to TRBJ1-5; D not certain. Trimming stripped 3 bases from V and 6 bases from J, with 6 bases between. The V gene's germline CDR1 is PRHDT and CDR2 FYEKMQ (reference sequence). The CDR3 contains 12 residues. CDR3 sequence reads: CASSLGTQPQHF. The CDR3 DNA sequence: TGTGCCAGCAGCTTGGGTACTCAGCCCCAGCATTTT.

J is TRBJ2-1 and V is TRBV28; D uncertain. Germline CDR1 MDHEN, CDR2 SYDVKM. Trimming removed 7 bases from V and 7 bases from J, with 8 bases in between. The CDR3 contains 11 residues. The CDR3 DNA reads as TGTGCCAGCAAGAGGCTGAATGAGCAGTTCTTC. Amino acids: CASKRLNEQFF.

The rearrangement links TRBV11-3 to TRBJ2-7; D is uncertain. This CDR3 region has 14 residues. Trimming stripped 3 bases from V and 3 bases from J, with 12 bases between. Germline V CDR1 and CDR2: SGHNT, YENEEA. For the CDR3, the DNA is TGTGCCAGCAGCTTCCACGTGGAAGGCTACGAGCAGTACTTC. Its protein is CASSFHVEGYEQYF.

V usage is TRBV9 and J usage is TRBJ2-1, with D uncertain. This CDR3 spans 10 amino acids. Germline V gives CDR1 SGDLS, CDR2 YYNGEE. Trimming took off 3 bases at V and 8 bases at J, with 3 bases between the two ends. CDR3 DNA sequence: TGTGCCAGCAGCGGAGATGAGCAGTTCTTC. Translated: CASSGDEQFF.

This clone showed up just once. The chain employs TRBV11-3 and TRBJ2-7; the D gene is possibly TRBD1 (6 bases). Looked up from germline, CDR1 is SGHNT and CDR2 is YENEEA. The CDR3 loop spans 14 amino acids. Trimming took off 5 bases at V and 2 bases at J, with 13 bases between the two ends. CDR3 protein: CASSQPGATYEQYF. CDR3 DNA: TGTGCCAGCAGCCAGCCAGGGGCAACCTACGAGCAGTACTTC.

The rearrangement uses TRBV10-3 and TRBJ1-5; 7 nucleotides line up with TRBD1. V gave up 6 bases and J gave up 5 bases; unmatched junction bases: 7. Germline V gives CDR1 ENHRY, CDR2 SYGVKD. The CDR3 sequence is 14 residues long. CDR3 sequence reads: CAISPTGIDQPQHF. The CDR3 DNA reads TGTGCCATCAGCCCGACAGGGATTGATCAGCCCCAGCATTTT.

This rearrangement joins TRBV6-5 to TRBJ2-2, with no clear D. The V gene lost 6 bases and the J gene lost 13 bases, with 15 bases spanning the gap. Germline lookup yields CDR1 MNHEY and CDR2 SVGAGI. This CDR3 region has 12 residues. CDR3 protein: CASSYGQGGLFF. The CDR3 DNA reads TGTGCCAGCAGCTACGGCCAAGGCGGGCTGTTTTTT.

The rearrangement uses TRBV10-3 and TRBJ2-2; maybe TRBD1 (6 bases). Germline CDR1 reads ENHRY; CDR2 reads SYGVKD. This CDR3 is built from 15 residues. Trimming removed 10 bases at V and 4 bases at J, with 19 bases between. For the CDR3, the DNA is TGTGCCACCACCCAGGGGCGCGACGGCACCGGGGAGCTGTTTTTT. As protein: CATTQGRDGTGELFF.

This clone was seen a single time. This chain connects TRBV13 to TRBJ2-5, with D tentatively TRBD2 (5 bases). V lost 0 bases and J 4 bases, leaving 9 bases between the germline ends. The V gene's germline CDR1 is PRHDT and CDR2 FYEKMQ (reference sequence). CDR3 length: 14 residues. The CDR3: CASSLGGEGETQYF. CDR3 bases: TGTGCCAGCAGCTTAGGGGGTGAGGGAGAGACCCAGTACTTC.

The rearrangement joins TRBV19 to TRBJ1-2; D is unresolved. Germline V gives CDR1 LNHDA, CDR2 SQIVND (reference sequence). The CDR3 consists of 14 residues. The germline V and J ends were trimmed by 5 bases and 0 bases, with 10 bases remaining between them. CDR3 sequence (DNA): TGTGCCAGTAGTGTATACACTCCTAACTATGGCTACACCTTC. It specifies CASSVYTPNYGYTF.

The chain employs TRBV11-3 and TRBJ2-4; D gene unclear. The CDR3 runs 14 residues. CDR1 is SGHNT, CDR2 YENEEA, per germline. V lost 5 bases and J lost 0, with 8 bases in between. CDR3 amino acids: CASSPLVAKNIQYF. In DNA, the CDR3 is TGTGCCAGCAGCCCCCTGGTAGCCAAAAACATTCAGTACTTC.

The chain has TRBV9 and TRBJ1-5; 8 bases align to TRBD1. V gave up 4 bases and J gave up 6 bases; unmatched junction bases: 9. Germline V gene data show CDR1 as SGDLS and CDR2 as YYNGEE. This CDR3 spans 15 amino acids. The CDR3: CASSLSGTGFQPQHF. The CDR3 bases are TGTGCCAGCAGCCTCTCAGGGACAGGATTTCAGCCCCAGCATTTT.

The rearrangement joins TRBV5-1 to TRBJ2-3, with 11 nucleotides matching TRBD2. Germline trimming cut 8 bases from V and 2 bases from J; bases unmatched to any gene: 7. The CDR3 loop spans 15 amino acids. The germline CDR1 and CDR2 sequences are SGHRS and YFSETQ. CDR3 amino acids: CARPTGLADTDTQYF. CDR3 DNA sequence: TGCGCCAGACCGACGGGACTAGCGGACACAGATACGCAGTATTTT.

This clone appeared a single time. The chain recombines TRBV19 with TRBJ2-1; weak D call: TRBD2 (5 bases). CDR3 length equals 15 residues. The V and J ends lost 3 bases and 0 bases respectively, with 9 bases between them. In germline, CDR1 is LNHDA, CDR2 SQIVND (reference sequence). CDR3 residues: CASSIRGFSYNEQFF. As DNA, the CDR3 is TGTGCCAGTAGTATTCGCGGGTTCTCCTACAATGAGCAGTTCTTC.

V usage is TRBV28 and J usage is TRBJ2-5; 10 bases are shared with TRBD1. There are 15 residues in the CDR3. Trimming at V came to 5 bases and at J to 2 bases, leaving 5 bases not matched to a gene. Germline V gives CDR1 MDHEN, CDR2 SYDVKM. CDR3 nucleotide sequence: TGTGCCAGCAGTGATCCGGGACAGGGGCAAGAGACCCAGTACTTC. This encodes CASSDPGQGQETQYF.

The sample holds one count of this clone. The chain has TRBV27 and TRBJ2-7; D is unresolved. The CDR3 is made up of 13 amino acids. Trimming took off 5 bases at V and 4 bases at J, with 12 bases between the two ends. Germline CDR1 is MNHEY and CDR2 is SMNVEV (reference sequence). The DNA of the CDR3 is TGTGCCAGCAGTCCCAGTGATGGGTACGAGCAGTACTTC. This translates into CASSPSDGYEQYF.

The rearrangement joins TRBV6-5 to TRBJ1-3, with 8 bases that match TRBD1. V trimming: 5 bases; J trimming: 5 bases; junction bases outside the gene matches: 5. Per germline, CDR1 MNHEY and CDR2 SVGAGI. The CDR3 extends over 14 amino acids. The CDR3 DNA reads as TGTGCCAGCAGTCCCGGACAGGGCCGAAACACCATATATTTT. It codes for CASSPGQGRNTIYF.

The chain uses TRBV11-3 and TRBJ2-7; tentatively, D is TRBD1 (5 bases). CDR1 is SGHNT and CDR2 is YENEEA in the germline V gene. This CDR3 contains 15 residues. The V and J ends lost 0 bases and 3 bases respectively, with 12 bases between them. The CDR3 protein is CASSLDRVTFYEQYF. Written as DNA, the CDR3 is TGTGCCAGCAGCTTAGACAGGGTTACCTTCTACGAGCAGTACTTC.

This sequence joins TRBV11-2 and TRBJ2-7; TRBD2 aligns across 8 bases. Trimming took 7 bases from V and 4 from J; bases not matched to a gene: 15. CDR3 length equals 16 residues. In germline, CDR1 is SGHAT, CDR2 FQNNGV. CDR3 coding DNA: TGTGCCAGCACCCCCGTGGAGGTCGGGAGGGGATACGAGCAGTACTTC. It is translated as CASTPVEVGRGYEQYF.

This chain links TRBV6-5 with TRBJ2-7; the D is unclear. The germline CDR1 and CDR2 sequences are MNHEY and SVGAGI. The CDR3 loop spans 10 amino acids. Trimming stripped 6 bases from V and 3 bases from J, with 3 bases between. CDR3 nucleotide sequence: TGTGCCAGCAGCCACTACGAGCAGTACTTC. Amino acid sequence: CASSHYEQYF.